The sequence of this TCR beta chain was determined in a study of T cells in Graves' hyperthyroidism and ophthalmopathy. Patients between 18 and 65 years old had hyperthyroidism, newly diagnosed and lasting under 2 months. RNA transcripts served as the template for amplifying TCR beta CDR3 regions. The HTBI primer set was used in a first-round RT-PCR of the TCR CDR3. From the multiplex PCR reads, TCRdb called clonotypes with MiXCR, one entry per CDR3 protein. This table holds more than 300,000 distinct CDR3 sequences, approximately 15% found once. Between the trimmed V and J ends, which lost 6 bases and 8 bases, there was a span of 16 bases. This CDR3 has 13 amino acids. Germline V lookup: CDR1 MNHNS, CDR2 SASEGT.

The source material was blood. This TCR derives from a woman aged 55-69 years with Graves' hyperthyroidism. This sequence joins TRBV6-1 and TRBJ1-1; D call uncertain. This CDR3 is CASSPYPTGEAFF. As DNA, the CDR3 is TGTGCCAGCAGCCCTTACCCAACGGGGGAAGCTTTCTTT.